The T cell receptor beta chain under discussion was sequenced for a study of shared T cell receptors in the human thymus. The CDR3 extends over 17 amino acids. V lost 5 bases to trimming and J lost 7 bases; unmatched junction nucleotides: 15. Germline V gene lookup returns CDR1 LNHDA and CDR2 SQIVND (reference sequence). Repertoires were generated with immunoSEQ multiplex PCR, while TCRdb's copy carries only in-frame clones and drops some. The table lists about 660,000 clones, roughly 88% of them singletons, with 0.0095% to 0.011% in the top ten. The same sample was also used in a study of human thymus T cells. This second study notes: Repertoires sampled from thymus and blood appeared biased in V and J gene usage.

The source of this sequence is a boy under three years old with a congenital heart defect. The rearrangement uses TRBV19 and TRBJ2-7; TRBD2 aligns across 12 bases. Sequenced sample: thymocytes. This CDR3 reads CASSPSSSGRGLREQYF. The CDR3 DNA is TGTGCCAGTAGTCCCTCCTCTAGCGGGAGGGGATTGCGGGAGCAGTACTTC. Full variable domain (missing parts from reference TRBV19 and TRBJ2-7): DGGITQSPKYLFRKEGQNVTLSCEQNLNHDAMYWYRQDPGQGLRLIYYSQIVNDFQKGDIAEGYSVSREKKESFPLTVTSAQKNPTAFYLCASSPSSSGRGLREQYFGPGTRLTVT.